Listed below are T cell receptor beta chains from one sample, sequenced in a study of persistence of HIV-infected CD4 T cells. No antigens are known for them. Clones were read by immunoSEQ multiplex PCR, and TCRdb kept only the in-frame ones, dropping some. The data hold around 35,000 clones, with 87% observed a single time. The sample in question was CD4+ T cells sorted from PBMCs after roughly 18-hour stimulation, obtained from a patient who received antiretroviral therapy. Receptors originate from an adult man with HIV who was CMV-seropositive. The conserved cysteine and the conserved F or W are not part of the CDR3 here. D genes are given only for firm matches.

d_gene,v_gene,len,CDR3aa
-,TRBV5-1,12,ASSRLGEGNTIY
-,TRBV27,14,ASSSRQALGNQPQH
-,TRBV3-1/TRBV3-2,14,ASSQVWGAMAYEQY
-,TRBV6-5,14,ASSYSLLQINYGYT
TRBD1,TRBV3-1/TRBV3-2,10,ASSQTGSGYT
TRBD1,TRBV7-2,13,ASSPGTGEGQPQH
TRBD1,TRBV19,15,ASSIDHGTGPTRGYT
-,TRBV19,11,ASSILGAGEQF
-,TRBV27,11,ASSSTVNTEAF
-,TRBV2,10,ASSRTNTEAF
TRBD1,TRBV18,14,ASSANHRDSSRGQY
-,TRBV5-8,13,ASSLTGRANTEAF
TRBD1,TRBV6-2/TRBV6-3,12,ASSYSGQGYGYT
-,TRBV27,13,ASSPWGGLGTEAF